Detailed here is one TCR beta chain. Its antigen is unidentified. This sample's RNA came from whole unsorted tissue. These data originate in a study of tumor and adjacent non-tumor tissue in lung cancer. On the study more broadly: Histology: 12 adenocarcinoma, 2 squamous cell carcinoma, 1 small cell lung cancer. The patients, 10 men and 4 or 5 women, were about 31 to 76 with stage I to III disease. Some 3.9 million productive TCRbeta reads were obtained per sample on average. Whole-study findings and limits: TCR diversity was significantly greater in tumor than normal lung tissue.

TCRbeta libraries were built with three rounds of nested PCR, modified from ARM-PCR. In TCRdb, the multiplex PCR reads were re-called with MiXCR into one record per CDR3 protein. The sample yields 200,000 to 250,000 distinct CDR3 sequences, about 71% seen once. The germline gives CDR1 SGHAT, CDR2 FQNNGV. The CDR3 totals 19 residues. V was cut by 2 bases and J by 3 bases, with 24 bases left in between. The clonotype comes from a man aged 60 to 75 with non-small cell lung cancer. The genes are TRBV11-2 and TRBJ2-3; perhaps TRBD1 as D (5 bases). Source material: lung tumor tissue. The CDR3 DNA is TGTGCCAGCAGCTTAACCACCTCTATTCGAAGGGGTGAGACAGATACGCAGTATTTT. Residues: CASSLTTSIRRGETDTQYF.